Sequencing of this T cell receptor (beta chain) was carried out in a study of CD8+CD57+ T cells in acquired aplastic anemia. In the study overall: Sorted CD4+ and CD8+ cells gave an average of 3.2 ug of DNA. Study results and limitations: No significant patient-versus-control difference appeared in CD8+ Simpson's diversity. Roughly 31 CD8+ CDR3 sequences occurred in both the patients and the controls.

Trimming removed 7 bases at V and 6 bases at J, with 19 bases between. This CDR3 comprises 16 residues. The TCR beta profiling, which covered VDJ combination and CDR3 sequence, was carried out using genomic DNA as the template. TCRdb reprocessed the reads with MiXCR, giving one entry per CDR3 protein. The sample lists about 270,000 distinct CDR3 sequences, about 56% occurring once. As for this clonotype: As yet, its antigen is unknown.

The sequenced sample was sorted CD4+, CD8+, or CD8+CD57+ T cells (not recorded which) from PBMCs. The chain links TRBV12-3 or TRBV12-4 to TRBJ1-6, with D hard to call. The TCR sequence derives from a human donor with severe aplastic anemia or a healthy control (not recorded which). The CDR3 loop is CASTPPGLQTNSPLHF. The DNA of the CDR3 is TGTGCCAGCACCCCCCCGGGCCTTCAAACTAATTCACCCCTCCACTTT.